These 23 T cell receptor beta chains originate from one sample sequenced in a study of T cells in Graves' hyperthyroidism and ophthalmopathy. Researchers took RNA transcripts and amplified the TCR beta CDR3 regions from them. Initially, a first-round RT-PCR of the TCR CDR3 employed the HTBI primer set. TCRdb re-called the multiplex PCR reads with MiXCR, one entry per CDR3 protein. The sample lists 200,000 or so distinct CDR3 sequences; roughly a sixth were seen once. Sequencing input: blood. The source of these receptors is a woman in her 50s with Graves' hyperthyroidism.

The table lists this clonotype with many counts. The J gene is TRBJ2-3, the V gene TRBV28; TRBD2 agrees at 7 bases. The CDR3 covers 14 residues. Germline V CDR1 and CDR2: MDHEN, SYDVKM. V was pared by 5 bases and J by 7 bases, with 9 bases of the junction left unmatched. The CDR3 loop reads CASSETSLGNTQYF. The CDR3 bases are TGTGCCAGCAGTGAGACTAGCCTGGGGAATACGCAGTATTTT.

The chain has TRBV6-5 and TRBJ2-7; weak D call: TRBD2 (7 bases). The V end lost 2 bases, the J end lost 0 bases, and 17 bases lay between the germline ends. CDR3 length: 17 amino acids. Germline V gives CDR1 MNHEY, CDR2 SVGAGI. The CDR3: CASSYLGLEGVSYEQYF. The CDR3 DNA follows: TGTGCCAGCAGTTACCTCGGACTAGAGGGGGTCTCCTACGAGCAGTACTTC.

This clonotype has at least ten counts. The chain has TRBV6-2 or TRBV6-3 and TRBJ1-5; TRBD1 is a possible D gene (6 bases). The germline V and J ends were trimmed by 7 bases and 9 bases, with 25 bases remaining between them. Germline V gene data show CDR1 as MNHEY and CDR2 as SVGEGT. The CDR3 extends over 16 amino acids. CDR3 loop: CASKPGQLTSRGPQHF. The CDR3 DNA follows: TGTGCCAGCAAGCCGGGACAACTAACCTCGCGGGGGCCCCAGCATTTT.

This clonotype was recorded at least ten times. V gene TRBV12-3 or TRBV12-4 combines with J gene TRBJ2-5; 9 nucleotides line up with TRBD1. The CDR3 length is 14 residues. The V gene end was trimmed by 6 bases and the J gene end by 5 bases; junction bases not matched to a gene: 7. This CDR3 reads CASRPGQGSETQYF. CDR3 nucleotide sequence: TGTGCCAGCAGACCGGGACAGGGATCGGAGACCCAGTACTTC.

In its sample, this clonotype was seen a few times. The gene calls are TRBV7-9 and TRBJ1-1; the D gene is possibly TRBD1 (6 bases). Germline CDR1 reads SEHNR; CDR2 reads FQNEAQ (reference sequence). The CDR3 loop spans 16 amino acids. V shed 7 bases and J shed 4 bases, with 22 bases lying between them. The CDR3 bases are TGTGCCAGCAACTTGAACCCAGTCGGGGGCTCCACTGAAGCTTTCTTT. It specifies CASNLNPVGGSTEAFF.

This clonotype was observed many times. This chain joins TRBV2 and TRBJ2-1; 8 nucleotides align to TRBD2. The germline V gene has CDR1 SNHLY and CDR2 FYNNEI. V lost 7 bases and J lost 5; bases outside the gene matches: 7. This CDR3 comprises 14 residues. The CDR3 protein is CASNLAGLNNEQFF. In nucleotides, the CDR3 is TGTGCCAGCAATTTAGCGGGACTGAACAATGAGCAGTTCTTC.

This clonotype has more than one count but fewer than ten. The J gene is TRBJ1-5, the V gene TRBV9; TRBD1 aligns across 8 bases. The CDR3 consists of 14 residues. CDR1 SGDLS and CDR2 YYNGEE come from the germline V gene. Trimming removed 0 bases from V and 8 bases from J; junction bases left unmatched: 4. CDR3 DNA sequence: TGTGCCAGCAGCGTAGCAGGGGGCCAGGAGCCCCAGCATTTT. As protein: CASSVAGGQEPQHF.

This clonotype has only a few counts. This chain joins TRBV5-1 and TRBJ2-1, with 11 bases matching TRBD2. This CDR3 is 18 amino acids long. Germline CDR1 is SGHRS and CDR2 is YFSETQ. Trimming took 2 bases from V and 2 from J; bases not matched to a gene: 9. In DNA form, the CDR3 reads TGCGCCAGCAGCTTCTCTGCCGCTAGCGGGAGGACCTACAATGAGCAGTTCTTC. Its protein is CASSFSAASGRTYNEQFF.

This clonotype was recorded at least ten times. The rearrangement uses TRBV7-9 and TRBJ1-1, with a possible D match to TRBD1 (5 bases). Trimming took off 6 bases at V and 1 base at J, with 15 bases between the two ends. CDR1 is SEHNR, CDR2 FQNEAQ, per germline (reference sequence). This CDR3 spans 15 amino acids. CDR3: CASRPPDKENTEAFF. CDR3 DNA: TGTGCCAGCAGACCCCCGGACAAGGAGAACACTGAAGCTTTCTTT.

This clonotype has ten or more counts. The chain carries TRBV19 and TRBJ1-1; D is undetermined. CDR1 and CDR2 (germline): LNHDA, SQIVND (reference sequence). CDR3 size: 13 residues. The V and J ends lost 3 bases and 4 bases respectively, with 9 bases between them. This CDR3 is CASSIRVVTEAFF. The CDR3 nucleotides are TGTGCCAGTAGTATTAGGGTAGTCACTGAAGCTTTCTTT.

This clonotype was picked up many times. The chain uses TRBV30 and TRBJ2-1, with 13 bases aligning to TRBD2. The CDR3 consists of 14 residues. The J segment lost 8 bases and the V segment lost 3 bases, leaving 4 bases of the junction unmatched. CDR1 GTSNPN and CDR2 SVGIG come from the germline V gene (reference sequence). The CDR3 loop is CAWRGLAGPHEQFF. The CDR3 region has the DNA TGTGCCTGGAGGGGACTAGCGGGACCCCATGAGCAGTTCTTC.

This clonotype has at least ten counts. The rearrangement joins TRBV27 to TRBJ1-4, with no clear D. This CDR3 has 12 residues. Germline V lookup: CDR1 MNHEY, CDR2 SMNVEV (reference sequence). V was cut by 2 bases and J by 11 bases, with 9 bases left in between. The CDR3 bases are TGTGCCAGCAGTTTACCAGAGGGTAAACTGTTTTTT. Protein product: CASSLPEGKLFF.

Worth noting for this clonotype: At one boundary the junction diverges from the germline segment, which might be a read error. The gene calls are TRBV2 and TRBJ2-7; 11 bases map to TRBD2. CDR1 and CDR2 from the germline V gene are SNHLY and FYNNEI. CDR3 size: 16 residues. The CDR3 region has the DNA TGTACCAGCAGTGATAGCGGGAGGGCGAACTCCTACGAGCAGTACTTC. Its protein is CTSSDSGRANSYEQYF.

This clonotype was detected ten times or more. The gene calls are TRBV7-3 and TRBJ1-2, with 8 bases fitting TRBD1. Germline V lookup: CDR1 SGHTA, CDR2 FQGTGA. V was pared by 2 bases and J by 8 bases, with 7 bases of the junction left unmatched. CDR3 length: 14 amino acids. The CDR3 bases are TGTGCCAGCAGCTTATTCCGGACAGGGTCCGGCTACACCTTC. It is translated as CASSLFRTGSGYTF.

At least ten counts were recorded for this clonotype. The chain uses TRBV5-1 and TRBJ2-7, with 9 bases identical to TRBD2. The CDR3 sequence is 14 residues long. After removal of 4 bases from V and 0 bases from J, the junction contained 2 bases not matched to a gene. Per germline, CDR1 SGHRS and CDR2 YFSETQ. DNA of the CDR3: TGCGCCAGCAGCGTTAGCGGGAGCTCCTACGAGCAGTACTTC. Translating it yields CASSVSGSSYEQYF.

This clonotype was found many times. The gene calls are TRBV11-3 and TRBJ2-2; TRBD1 might be the D (6 bases). The germline V gene has CDR1 SGHNT and CDR2 YENEEA. CDR3 length equals 17 residues. Trimming removed 5 bases at V and 5 bases at J, with 21 bases between. CDR3 sequence: CASSPVRTGTRTGELFF. CDR3 sequence (DNA): TGTGCCAGCAGCCCAGTCAGAACCGGGACACGAACCGGGGAGCTGTTTTTT.

This clonotype appeared many times. The rearrangement links TRBV2 to TRBJ2-1; the match to TRBD2 covers 11 bases. Germline V gives CDR1 SNHLY, CDR2 FYNNEI. V lost 2 bases and J lost 9; bases outside the gene matches: 6. The CDR3 runs 15 residues. The CDR3 DNA is TGTGCCAGCAGTGAAACTAGCGGGAGTTTGGGTGAGCAGTTCTTC. Translation: CASSETSGSLGEQFF.

This clonotype was counted between two and nine times. The chain links TRBV4-1 to TRBJ2-3; 10 positions match TRBD2. Germline trimming cut 1 base from V and 5 bases from J; bases unmatched to any gene: 6. This CDR3 is 16 amino acids long. Germline CDR1 is MGHRA and CDR2 is YSYEKL. The CDR3 sequence is CASSQVLAGVGDTQYF. CDR3 nucleotide sequence: TGCGCCAGCAGCCAAGTTCTAGCGGGAGTTGGAGATACGCAGTATTTT.

This clonotype was recorded many times. The chain employs TRBV5-1 and TRBJ1-1; possibly TRBD1 for D (5 bases). V was cut by 8 bases and J by 0 bases, with 14 bases left in between. Germline V lookup: CDR1 SGHRS, CDR2 YFSETQ. CDR3 length: 14 amino acids. CDR3 residues: CASWTGRMNTEAFF. DNA of the CDR3: TGCGCCAGTTGGACGGGACGGATGAACACTGAAGCTTTCTTT.

Points on this clonotype: Possible read error: a much larger clone is one base away. CDR3 nucleotides: TGTGCCAGCAGGGGTTTCGACGGGGGCTCCTACGAGCAGTACTTC. It codes for CASRGFDGGSYEQYF. This chain links TRBV28 with TRBJ2-7, with D maybe TRBD2 (6 bases). The CDR3 is 15 residues long. The germline V and J ends were trimmed by 6 bases and 0 bases, with 15 bases remaining between them. Germline CDR1 and CDR2: MDHEN and SYDVKM.

This clonotype was recorded at least ten times. This rearrangement joins TRBV15 to TRBJ2-7; D may be TRBD2 (5 bases). The V gene's germline CDR1 is LNHNV and CDR2 YYDKDF (reference sequence). V was clipped by 0 bases and J by 5 bases, with 11 bases between them. The length of the CDR3 is 14 residues. CDR3 in DNA: TGTGCCACCAGCAGAGATCTCAGCGGAAACGAGCAGTACTTC. Residues: CATSRDLSGNEQYF.

The chain combines TRBV19 with TRBJ1-5, with D maybe TRBD1 (5 bases). CDR1 LNHDA and CDR2 SQIVND come from the germline V gene (reference sequence). Deletions cut 6 bases from V and 5 bases from J, with 11 bases between. This CDR3 spans 13 amino acids. This CDR3 reads CASRSGGYQPQHF. The CDR3 region has the DNA TGTGCCAGTAGATCGGGGGGATATCAGCCCCAGCATTTT.

The genes are TRBV19 and TRBJ1-5; TRBD1 aligns across 11 bases. This CDR3 is built from 19 residues. Germline V gene lookup returns CDR1 LNHDA and CDR2 SQIVND (reference sequence). V was pared by 3 bases and J by 0 bases, with 10 bases of the junction left unmatched. CDR3 region: CASSISGTGGSFSNQPQHF. The CDR3 DNA reads as TGTGCCAGTAGTATTTCAGGGACAGGGGGTAGTTTTAGCAATCAGCCCCAGCATTTT.